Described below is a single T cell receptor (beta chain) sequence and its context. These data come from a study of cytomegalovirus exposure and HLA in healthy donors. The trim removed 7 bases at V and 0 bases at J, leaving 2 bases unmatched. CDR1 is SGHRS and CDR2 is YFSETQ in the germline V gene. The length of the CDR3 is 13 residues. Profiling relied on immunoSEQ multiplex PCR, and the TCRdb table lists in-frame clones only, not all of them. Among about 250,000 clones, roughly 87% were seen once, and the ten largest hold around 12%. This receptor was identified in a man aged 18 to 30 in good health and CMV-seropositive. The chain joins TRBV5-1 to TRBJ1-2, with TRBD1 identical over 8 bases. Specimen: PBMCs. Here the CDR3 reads CASRTGTNYGYTF. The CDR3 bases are TGCGCCAGCCGGACAGGGACTAACTATGGCTACACCTTC.